This is a list of T cell receptor beta chains from one sample in a study of vaccination effects on CD4 cells after COVID-19. Only in-frame clones appear in the TCRdb table, and some are missing; sequencing was by immunoSEQ multiplex PCR. The sample lists over 30,000 clones; more than 75% were seen once. These receptors' antigens are unknown. This sample comprised CD4+ T cells from PBMCs cultured with HCoV-NL63 spike peptides, obtained after COVID-19 vaccination. The receptors here all came from a human donor who received a COVID-19 vaccine. Some clones in this sample may be carry-over from other donors' samples. Each CDR3 is given with its conserved first and last residue. Each record gives: J gene, D gene, V gene, clone size, CDR3 DNA, CDR3 protein. The D gene is left open where the match is weak. Clone sizes are given selectively: once, few, many, or a class where the clone is expanded.

j_call: TRBJ2-3; d_call: TRBD2; v_call: TRBV7-2; clone_size: NA; cdr3_nt: TGTGCCAGCAGCCCCGGACTAGCGGGGGCCACAGATACGCAGTATTTT; cdr3_aa: CASSPGLAGATDTQYF
j_call: TRBJ2-1; d_call: NA; v_call: TRBV19; clone_size: NA; cdr3_nt: TGTGCCAGTAGTATCCCAGGCCTGAGCTCCTACAATGAGCAGTTCTTC; cdr3_aa: CASSIPGLSSYNEQFF
j_call: TRBJ2-5; d_call: NA; v_call: TRBV6-1; clone_size: NA; cdr3_nt: TGTGCCAGCAGTGAAAACAGGATCACTACACAAGAGACCCAGTACTTC; cdr3_aa: CASSENRITTQETQYF
j_call: TRBJ2-3; d_call: NA; v_call: TRBV3-1/TRBV3-2; clone_size: NA; cdr3_nt: TGTGCCAGCAGCCTAAGATCAGATACGCAGTATTTT; cdr3_aa: CASSLRSDTQYF
j_call: TRBJ1-6; d_call: NA; v_call: TRBV7-3; clone_size: NA; cdr3_nt: TGTGCCAGCAGCCGCGGAGGGGGGAAATTGAATTCACCCCTCCACTTT; cdr3_aa: CASSRGGGKLNSPLHF
j_call: TRBJ2-3; d_call: NA; v_call: TRBV6-5; clone_size: NA; cdr3_nt: TGTGCCAGCAGGGCAGGGAGTGTGACAGATACGCAGTATTTT; cdr3_aa: CASRAGSVTDTQYF
j_call: TRBJ2-7; d_call: TRBD1; v_call: TRBV11-1; clone_size: NA; cdr3_nt: TGTGCCAGCAGCGGACAGGGACGAGAGCAGTACTTC; cdr3_aa: CASSGQGREQYF
j_call: TRBJ2-5; d_call: TRBD2; v_call: TRBV5-1; clone_size: NA; cdr3_nt: TGCGCCAGCAGCGCAGCGGGGGGACAAGAGACCCAGTACTTC; cdr3_aa: CASSAAGGQETQYF
j_call: TRBJ2-2; d_call: NA; v_call: TRBV5-1; clone_size: NA; cdr3_nt: TGCGCCAGTTCCCAGAACTTGGTTAACACCGGGGAGCTGTTTTTT; cdr3_aa: CASSQNLVNTGELFF
j_call: TRBJ1-2; d_call: NA; v_call: TRBV7-9; clone_size: NA; cdr3_nt: TGTGCCAGCAGCGGCGCTAACTATGGCTACACCTTC; cdr3_aa: CASSGANYGYTF
j_call: TRBJ2-3; d_call: NA; v_call: TRBV14; clone_size: NA; cdr3_nt: TGTGCCAGCAGCCAAGATGCAGGATTTAGCACAGATACGCAGTATTTT; cdr3_aa: CASSQDAGFSTDTQYF
j_call: TRBJ2-2; d_call: NA; v_call: TRBV5-6; clone_size: NA; cdr3_nt: TGTGCCAGTAGTGGGGAAAAGCGTAGCACCGGGGAGCTGTTTTTT; cdr3_aa: CASSGEKRSTGELFF
j_call: TRBJ1-3; d_call: TRBD1; v_call: TRBV4-2; clone_size: few; cdr3_nt: TGTGCCAGCAGCCAAGTCGGGGGACAGGGAGGCGGAAACACCATATATTTT; cdr3_aa: CASSQVGGQGGGNTIYF
j_call: TRBJ1-5; d_call: NA; v_call: TRBV28; clone_size: NA; cdr3_nt: TGTGCCAGCAGTCCTCGGCGAGACCGCTATAGCAATCAGCCCCAGCATTTT; cdr3_aa: CASSPRRDRYSNQPQHF
j_call: TRBJ2-5; d_call: NA; v_call: TRBV5-6; clone_size: NA; cdr3_nt: TGTGCCAGCAGCTTATTAGAAGGGCAATTACGAGAGACCCAGTACTTC; cdr3_aa: CASSLLEGQLRETQYF
j_call: TRBJ1-4; d_call: TRBD1; v_call: TRBV28; clone_size: once; cdr3_nt: TGTGCCAGCAGGACGGACAGGGGAGGGAAAAAACTGTTTTTT; cdr3_aa: CASRTDRGGKKLFF
j_call: TRBJ2-4; d_call: TRBD1; v_call: TRBV6-5; clone_size: NA; cdr3_nt: TGTGCCAGCAGTCAACGGACAGGAGAAAACATTCAGTACTTC; cdr3_aa: CASSQRTGENIQYF
j_call: TRBJ2-5; d_call: NA; v_call: TRBV16; clone_size: NA; cdr3_nt: TGTGCCAGCAGCCTGACAGGTGTTGAAGAGACCCAGTACTTC; cdr3_aa: CASSLTGVEETQYF
j_call: TRBJ2-1; d_call: NA; v_call: TRBV27; clone_size: few; cdr3_nt: TGTGCCAGCAGTTTCAGGAATTACAATGAGCAGTTCTTC; cdr3_aa: CASSFRNYNEQFF
j_call: TRBJ2-2; d_call: NA; v_call: TRBV5-5; clone_size: NA; cdr3_nt: TGTGCCAGCAGCTTGGTCGGCACCGGGGAGCTGTTTTTT; cdr3_aa: CASSLVGTGELFF
j_call: TRBJ1-2; d_call: TRBD1; v_call: TRBV5-1; clone_size: NA; cdr3_nt: TGCGCCAGCAGCTTGGAGGGGGCACAGGCAAGCTACACCTTC; cdr3_aa: CASSLEGAQASYTF
j_call: TRBJ2-3; d_call: NA; v_call: TRBV7-6; clone_size: NA; cdr3_nt: TGTGCCAGCAGCCCTAGGGGGGACCCCACAGATACGCAGTATTTT; cdr3_aa: CASSPRGDPTDTQYF
j_call: TRBJ1-2; d_call: TRBD1; v_call: TRBV29-1; clone_size: NA; cdr3_nt: TGCAGCGTGTTCCCGACAGGGGGGAACTATGGCTACACCTTC; cdr3_aa: CSVFPTGGNYGYTF
j_call: TRBJ2-3; d_call: NA; v_call: TRBV5-1; clone_size: NA; cdr3_nt: TGCGCCAGCAGCCGTACGGAGGGTAGAGTCATAGATACGCAGTATTTT; cdr3_aa: CASSRTEGRVIDTQYF
j_call: TRBJ2-5; d_call: NA; v_call: TRBV5-1; clone_size: NA; cdr3_nt: TGCGCCAGCAGCTTGGGTCCCATCCTCCGGGAAGAGACCCAGTACTTC; cdr3_aa: CASSLGPILREETQYF